Listed here are 8 T cell receptor beta chains from one sample, sequenced in a study of cytomegalovirus exposure and HLA in healthy donors. The PCR ran on 60 Vbeta and 13 Jbeta primers. The protocol was immunoSEQ multiplex PCR, while the TCRdb copy is restricted to in-frame clones and leaves out a portion. The sample has 150,000 to 200,000 clones, approximately 67% seen once. Specimen: PBMCs. The receptors were gathered from a woman aged 18-29 years in good health and CMV-seropositive.

The genes are TRBV30 and TRBJ1-6, with unresolved D. The V end lost 0 bases, the J end lost 0 bases, and 6 bases lay between the germline ends. The CDR3 is 15 residues long. Germline V gene data show CDR1 as GTSNPN and CDR2 as SVGIG (reference sequence). This CDR3 is CAWSVASSYNSPLHF. The CDR3 DNA follows: TGTGCCTGGAGTGTGGCCAGCTCCTATAATTCACCCCTCCACTTT. The complete variable domain, with remaining parts taken from reference TRBV30 and TRBJ1-6, reads SQTIHQWPATLVQPVGSPLSLECTVEGTSNPNLYWYRQAAGRGLQLLFYSVGIGQISSEVPQNLSASRPQDRQFILSSKKLLLSDSGFYLCAWSVASSYNSPLHFGNGTRLTVT.

V gene TRBV9 combines with J gene TRBJ1-1, with D possibly matching TRBD1 (5 bases). Trimming shortened V by 0 bases and J by 1 base, and 13 bases separated the two germline ends. CDR3 length: 16 amino acids. In germline, CDR1 is SGDLS, CDR2 YYNGEE. The CDR3 DNA reads as TGTGCCAGCAGCGTAGGCGGCGGGGCGGAGAACACTGAAGCTTTCTTT. It translates to CASSVGGGAENTEAFF.

DNA for the CDR3: TGTGCCAGCTCCCACCAAGAACTAGCAGGGTCCCGGGAGCAGTACTTC. It translates to CASSHQELAGSREQYF. The chain employs TRBV18 and TRBJ2-7; possible D gene TRBD2, 6 bases. The germline gives CDR1 KGHSH, CDR2 LQKENI. V was clipped by 6 bases and J by 7 bases, with 25 bases between them. CDR3 length: 16 residues.

The rearrangement links TRBV6-5 to TRBJ2-7; 7 bases fit TRBD2. Germline assignment: CDR1 MNHEY and CDR2 SVGAGI. The CDR3 consists of 15 residues. J lost 2 bases, V lost 4 bases, and 8 bases had no gene match. The CDR3 here is CASSFYTSATYEQYF. CDR3 DNA sequence: TGTGCCAGCAGTTTCTACACTAGCGCTACCTACGAGCAGTACTTC.

This clone showed up just a few times. The chain uses TRBV11-2 and TRBJ2-3; no firm D call. The germline V gene has CDR1 SGHAT and CDR2 FQNNGV. The length of the CDR3 is 13 residues. V was clipped by 1 base and J by 5 bases, with 7 bases between them. The CDR3 nucleotides read TGTGCCAGCAGCTTAGCGGCGGTAGATACGCAGTATTTT. Its protein product is CASSLAAVDTQYF.

The genes are TRBV18 and TRBJ1-5, with D perhaps TRBD1 (6 bases). Trimming took off 1 base at V and 1 base at J, with 11 bases between the two ends. The CDR3 is made up of 16 amino acids. CDR1 is KGHSH, CDR2 LQKENI, per germline. In nucleotides, the CDR3 is TGTGCCAGCTCACCACGATACAGGGACAGCAATCAGCCCCAGCATTTT. It codes for CASSPRYRDSNQPQHF.

This clone was found a few times. The genes are TRBV7-8 and TRBJ2-7; 8 bases fit TRBD2. This CDR3 is 16 amino acids long. J lost 7 bases, V lost 0 bases, and 11 bases had no gene match. Germline CDR1 and CDR2: SGHVS and FQNEAQ. This CDR3 is CASSLAASGSVDEQYF. CDR3 coding DNA: TGTGCCAGCAGCTTAGCTGCTAGCGGGTCGGTGGATGAGCAGTACTTC.

This chain uses TRBV11-2 with TRBJ2-7; 10 nucleotides match TRBD2. Germline V lookup: CDR1 SGHAT, CDR2 FQNNGV. The CDR3 spans 16 residues. V was pared by 1 base and J by 2 bases, with 5 bases of the junction left unmatched. The CDR3 DNA reads as TGTGCCAGCAGCTTAGGCGGGACTAGCGCTACCTACGAGCAGTACTTC. Translation gives CASSLGGTSATYEQYF.